The present T cell receptor beta chain was sequenced within a study of tumor and adjacent non-tumor tissue in lung cancer. Study-wide results and limits: Shorter survival was associated with higher TCR diversity in tumors. Significantly higher TCR diversity was found in tumor than normal lung.

This clonotype appeared many times. Its specificity is not known. Three rounds of nested PCR, following a modified ARM-PCR protocol, produced the TCRbeta library. One entry per CDR3 protein, called by TCRdb with MiXCR from the multiplex PCR reads. In the table there are about 82,000 distinct CDR3 sequences, around four fifths of which are singletons. RNA was extracted from bulk tissue without any cell sorting. Chemotherapy-naive patients with new lung cancer underwent thoracic surgery in China, August–November 2014. V trimming: 0 bases; J trimming: 2 bases; junction bases outside the gene matches: 4. The V gene's germline CDR1 is LGHNA and CDR2 YNFKEQ. The CDR3 is made up of 16 amino acids.

The chain combines TRBV4-2 with TRBJ2-1; 7 bases agree with TRBD2. Sequencing was carried out using lung tumor tissue. The sequence was obtained from a woman aged 45 to 65 with non-small cell lung cancer. The CDR3, as DNA: TGTGCCAGCAGCCAAGAGGCGGGAGACCCCTACAATGAGCAGTTCTTC. Translation: CASSQEAGDPYNEQFF.